A single T cell receptor (beta chain) is shown here with its context. Antigen specificity is unknown. The data are from a study of shared clonotypes between healthy human individuals. Study-level background: Serving as donors were a couple of women and a few men, whose ages spanned 18 to 49.

The CDR3 spans 15 residues. Germline CDR1 is SGHTA and CDR2 is FQGNSA. V lost 6 bases and J 1 base, leaving 13 bases between the germline ends. Researchers ran the assay at a deep level. Profiling relied on immunoSEQ multiplex PCR, and the TCRdb table lists in-frame clones only, not all of them. The sample gives 190,000 or so clones, 66% of which show up once; about 10% is in the top ten. Study conclusions and caveats: Estimated richness was generally greater in naive than memory subsets.

Donors were healthy HIV-negative adults without recent acute infections or vaccinations. Sequencing was done on a sample of memory CD4+ T cells sorted from blood. The subset denotes: CD45RA-negative fraction. This receptor was taken from a man aged 25-45 years in good health. The J gene is TRBJ2-1, the V gene TRBV7-2; D gene unclear. The CDR3 DNA follows: TGTGCCAGCAGTTCGGAATTAGGATCCTACAATGAGCAGTTCTTC. Translation: CASSSELGSYNEQFF. Using reference TRBV7-2 and TRBJ2-1 for the parts outside the CDR3, the full variable domain is GAGVSQSPSNKVTEKGKDVELRCDPISGHTALYWYRQSLGQGLEFLIYFQGNSAPDKSGLPSDRFSAERTGGSVSTLTIQRTQQEDSAVYLCASSSELGSYNEQFFGPGTRLTVL.